A single sample is the source of the 6 T cell receptor beta chains below, sequenced in a study of cytomegalovirus exposure and HLA in healthy donors. PCR involved 60 Vbeta and 13 Jbeta primers. Produced via immunoSEQ multiplex PCR; TCRdb's table is partial and in-frame only. In the table there are some 180,000 clones, about four fifths of which are singletons. The specimen sequenced was PBMCs. The receptors originated from a female donor in good health and CMV-seronegative.

The chain carries TRBV6-5 and TRBJ1-5, with 9 bases identical to TRBD1. J gave up 9 bases and V 6 bases, and 12 bases lay outside the gene matches. Germline V CDR1 and CDR2: MNHEY, SVGAGI. The length of the CDR3 is 15 residues. The CDR3 DNA sequence: TGTGCCAGCAGGCACCCGGGACAGGGTCGTCCGCCCCAGCATTTT. It translates to CASRHPGQGRPPQHF.

In nucleotides, the CDR3 is TGTGCCAGCAGCTTAGCTGCGGGGCTGAAAGAAAAACTGTTTTTT. This codes for CASSLAAGLKEKLFF. V is TRBV7-9 and J is TRBJ1-4, with D tentatively TRBD1 (5 bases). CDR3 length equals 15 residues. V lost 0 bases and J lost 8, with 13 bases in between. Germline CDR1 SEHNR, CDR2 FQNEAQ (reference sequence).

This chain links TRBV9 with TRBJ1-1; no clear D gene. Germline CDR1 SGDLS, CDR2 YYNGEE. This CDR3 region has 14 residues. V was trimmed by 3 bases and J by 4 bases, leaving 13 bases between them. This CDR3 reads CASSAAVPGTEAFF. The CDR3 region has the DNA TGTGCCAGCAGCGCTGCGGTTCCGGGCACTGAAGCTTTCTTT.

The gene calls are TRBV7-9 and TRBJ1-3, with unresolved D. Germline V CDR1 and CDR2: SEHNR, FQNEAQ (reference sequence). This CDR3 has 10 residues. The germline V and J ends were trimmed by 5 bases and 10 bases, with 6 bases remaining between them. DNA of the CDR3: TGTGCCAGCAGCCCCGGTACCATATATTTT. Protein sequence: CASSPGTIYF.

The CDR3 here is CASSPGGTQGVGTEAFF. CDR3 nucleotides: TGTGCCAGCAGCCCGGGTGGGACACAGGGGGTAGGGACTGAAGCTTTCTTT. The chain employs TRBV11-3 and TRBJ1-1; 8 bases agree with TRBD1. Trimming at V came to 5 bases and at J to 5 bases, leaving 16 bases not matched to a gene. CDR3 length: 17 amino acids. CDR1 and CDR2 from the germline V gene are SGHNT and YENEEA. The whole variable domain, remainder taken from reference TRBV11-3 and TRBJ1-1, is EAGVVQSPRYKIIEKKQPVAFWCNPISGHNTLYWYLQNLGQGPELLIRYENEEAVDDSQLPKDRFSAERLKGVDSTLKIQPAELGDSAVYLCASSPGGTQGVGTEAFFGQGTRLTVV.

This clone turned up a few times. The chain combines TRBV5-1 with TRBJ1-2; TRBD1 aligns across 9 bases. The length of the CDR3 is 15 residues. Germline V gives CDR1 SGHRS, CDR2 YFSETQ. The junction had 5 bases not matched to a gene; V was cut back by 0 bases and J by 5 bases. This CDR3 reads CASSLGQGEMYGYTF. The DNA of the CDR3 is TGCGCCAGCAGCTTGGGACAGGGGGAGATGTATGGCTACACCTTC.